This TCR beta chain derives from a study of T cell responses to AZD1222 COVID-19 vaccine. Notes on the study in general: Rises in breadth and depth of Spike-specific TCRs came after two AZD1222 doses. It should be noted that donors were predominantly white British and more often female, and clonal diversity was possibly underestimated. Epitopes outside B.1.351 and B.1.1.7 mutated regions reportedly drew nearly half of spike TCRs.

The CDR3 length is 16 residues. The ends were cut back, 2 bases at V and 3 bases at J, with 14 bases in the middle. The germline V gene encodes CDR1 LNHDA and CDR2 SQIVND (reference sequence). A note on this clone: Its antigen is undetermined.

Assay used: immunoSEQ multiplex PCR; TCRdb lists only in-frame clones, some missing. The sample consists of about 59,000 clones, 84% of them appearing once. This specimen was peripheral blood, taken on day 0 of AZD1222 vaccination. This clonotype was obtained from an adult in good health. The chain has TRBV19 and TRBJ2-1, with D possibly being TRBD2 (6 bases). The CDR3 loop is CASSINGGVYYNEQFF. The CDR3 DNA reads TGTGCCAGTAGTATAAACGGGGGAGTATACTACAATGAGCAGTTCTTC.